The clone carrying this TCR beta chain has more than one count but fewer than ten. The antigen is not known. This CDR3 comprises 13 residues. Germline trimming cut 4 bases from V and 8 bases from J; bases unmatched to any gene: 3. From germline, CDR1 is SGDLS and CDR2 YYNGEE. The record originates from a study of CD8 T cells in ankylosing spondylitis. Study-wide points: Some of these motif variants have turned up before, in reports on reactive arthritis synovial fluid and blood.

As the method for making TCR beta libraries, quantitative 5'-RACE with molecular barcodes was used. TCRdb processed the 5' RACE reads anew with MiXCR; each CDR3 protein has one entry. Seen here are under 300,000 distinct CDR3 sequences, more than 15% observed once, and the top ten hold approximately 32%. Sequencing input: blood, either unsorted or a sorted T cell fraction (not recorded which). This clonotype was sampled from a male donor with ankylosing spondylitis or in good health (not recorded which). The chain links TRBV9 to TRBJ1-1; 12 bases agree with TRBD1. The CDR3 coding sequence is TGTGCCAGCAGCCCCGGGACAGGGGGCGAAGCTTTCTTT. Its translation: CASSPGTGGEAFF.